A single sample is the source of the 10 T cell receptor beta chains below, sequenced in a study of T cell repertoires in cytomegalovirus infection. MiXCR was run by TCRdb on the reads, yielding one entry per CDR3 protein. The top ten hold about 1.5% of the sample, which has some 220,000 distinct CDR3 sequences, around 12% seen once. Sequenced input: PBMCs. These receptor sequences come from a human donor in good health (CMV status not recorded). Some clones in this sample may be carry-over from other donors' samples.

In its sample, this clonotype was seen many times. V usage is TRBV7-2 and J usage is TRBJ2-7; a weak D match, TRBD2 (5 bases). V dropped 4 bases and J dropped 6 bases, with 13 bases sitting between them. Germline assignment: CDR1 SGHTA and CDR2 FQGNSA. The CDR3 covers 13 residues. CDR3 protein: CASSSTLAGEQYF. The DNA of the CDR3 is TGTGCCAGCAGCTCCACTCTAGCTGGCGAGCAGTACTTC.

Details on this clonotype: This may be a read error, as it is one base from a much larger clone. The CDR3 region is CASSSTGANLLTF. CDR3 DNA: TGTGCCAGCAGTTCGACTGGGGCCAACCTCCTGACTTTC. The chain combines TRBV6-2 or TRBV6-3 with TRBJ2-6; the D gene is possibly TRBD1 (5 bases). This CDR3 has 13 residues. The germline V gene has CDR1 MNHEY and CDR2 SVGEGT.

This clonotype was counted ten times or more. The chain has TRBV7-3 and TRBJ1-1; weak D call: TRBD1 (6 bases). CDR3 length: 13 residues. The V gene lost 6 bases and the J gene lost 7 bases, with 15 bases spanning the gap. The germline gives CDR1 SGHTA, CDR2 FQGTGA. The CDR3 DNA is TGTGCCAGCAGTTCAGCCGGACAGCGTGAAGCTTTCTTT. This encodes CASSSAGQREAFF. The full variable domain, in which reference TRBV7-3 and TRBJ1-1 provide the parts outside the CDR3, is GAGVSQTPSNKVTEKGKYVELRCDPISGHTALYWYRQSLGQGPEFLIYFQGTGAADDSGLPNDRFFAVRPEGSVSTLKIQRTERGDSAVYLCASSSAGQREAFFGQGTRLTVV.

The chain has TRBV29-1 and TRBJ2-3, with 10 bases identical to TRBD2. This CDR3 region has 15 residues. The germline V gene has CDR1 SQVTM and CDR2 ANQGSEA. With V trimmed by 3 bases and J by 2 bases, 5 bases remained unmatched. The CDR3, as DNA: TGCAGCGTTGACGGTAGCGGGGGGATCACAGATACGCAGTATTTT. This gives the protein CSVDGSGGITDTQYF.

The J gene is TRBJ2-6, the V gene TRBV7-4; 8 bases match TRBD1. This CDR3 contains 18 residues. V lost 5 bases and J lost 0; bases outside the gene matches: 9. Germline CDR1 and CDR2: SGHVT and SQSDAQ. The CDR3 DNA reads as TGTGCCAGCAGCGCTCCGGGACAGGAGCCCTCTGGGGCCAACGTCCTGACTTTC. It encodes CASSAPGQEPSGANVLTF.

This clonotype was seen many times. The rearrangement joins TRBV5-1 to TRBJ1-1, with 8 bases identical to TRBD1. Trimming took 4 bases from V and 1 from J; bases not matched to a gene: 12. From germline, CDR1 is SGHRS and CDR2 YFSETQ. The CDR3 is 17 amino acids. DNA for the CDR3: TGCGCCAGCAGCCTACTACCGGGACAGGCTTCGAACACTGAAGCTTTCTTT. Translated: CASSLLPGQASNTEAFF.

This chain connects TRBV15 to TRBJ2-7; possible D gene TRBD2, 6 bases. In germline, CDR1 is LNHNV, CDR2 YYDKDF (reference sequence). The CDR3 spans 16 residues. The ends were cut back, 5 bases at V and 2 bases at J, with 19 bases in the middle. CDR3 loop: CATSPRLSGATYEQYF. The CDR3 bases are TGTGCCACCAGCCCTCGACTTAGCGGTGCGACCTACGAGCAGTACTTC.

This clonotype was seen only a few times. V is TRBV4-2 and J is TRBJ1-4; no reliable D call. The CDR3 loop spans 14 amino acids. The V end lost 1 base, the J end lost 8 bases, and 11 bases lay between the germline ends. In germline, CDR1 is LGHNA, CDR2 YNFKEQ. DNA of the CDR3: TGTGCCAGCAGCCAAGCCCGGGGTCTCGAAAAACTGTTTTTT. The encoded protein is CASSQARGLEKLFF.

V usage is TRBV6-2 or TRBV6-3 and J usage is TRBJ2-1; the D is unclear. With 10 bases removed from V and 1 base from J, the gap between germline ends came to 14 bases. This CDR3 region has 14 residues. Germline-derived CDR1 and CDR2 are MNHEY and SVGEGT. The CDR3 DNA follows: TGTGCCACTCTTACAGCTCAATCCTACAATGAGCAGTTCTTC. It codes for CATLTAQSYNEQFF.

The chain employs TRBV2 and TRBJ2-5, with D perhaps assigned TRBD1 or TRBD2 (6 bases each). CDR1 SNHLY and CDR2 FYNNEI come from the germline V gene. The V and J ends lost 5 bases and 2 bases respectively, with 15 bases between them. The CDR3 covers 15 residues. The CDR3 region has the DNA TGTGCCAGCAGTAACTCAAGGGGGGAGCAAGAGACCCAGTACTTC. Amino acid sequence: CASSNSRGEQETQYF. The variable domain in full, completed from reference TRBV2 and TRBJ2-5, reads EPEVTQTPSHQVTQMGQEVILRCVPISNHLYFYWYRQILGQKVEFLVSFYNNEISEKSEIFDDQFSVERPDGSNFTLKIRSTKLEDSAMYFCASSNSRGEQETQYFGPGTRLLVL.